This TCR beta chain was sequenced during a study of cytomegalovirus exposure and HLA in healthy donors. General study findings and limits: Accurate prediction of HLA-A and HLA-B alleles (for most subjects) was reportedly achieved from TCR beta sequences. Diagnosis of cytomegalovirus status made by the classifier reportedly showed high specificity and sensitivity.

Both 60 Vbeta primers and 13 Jbeta primers went into the PCR. Using immunoSEQ multiplex PCR, the repertoire was profiled, and TCRdb retains in-frame clones only, with some absent. The profile shows under 150,000 clones, roughly 80% of them singletons. Germline CDR1 KGHSH, CDR2 LQKENI. V was clipped by 4 bases and J by 8 bases; unmatched bases: 10. CDR3 length equals 14 residues. With regard to this clone: What it binds is unknown.

This chain connects TRBV18 to TRBJ1-1; 7 nucleotides agree with TRBD1. This sequence originates from a boy younger than 18 in good health and CMV-seronegative. Sequenced material: PBMCs. For the CDR3, the DNA is TGTGCCAGCTCACTCCGGGACAGACCTTCAGAAGCTTTCTTT. Its translation: CASSLRDRPSEAFF.